The 24 T cell receptor beta chains given below trace back to one sample, sequenced in a study of blood T cell repertoires in COVID-19. Profiled with immunoSEQ multiplex PCR; TCRdb holds only in-frame clones, not every one. The sample includes approximately 350,000 clones, around four fifths of them seen just once. Sequenced input: peripheral blood. The receptor set was obtained from a man between 25 and 39 years old with active or convalescent COVID-19.

The rearrangement uses TRBV4-1 and TRBJ1-1; D not resolved. Trimming removed 1 base at V and 2 bases at J, with 8 bases between. Germline CDR1 is MGHRA and CDR2 is YSYEKL. The CDR3 totals 14 residues. CDR3 sequence (DNA): TGCGCCAGCAGCCAAGTTGGCAGTAACACTGAAGCTTTCTTT. Protein sequence: CASSQVGSNTEAFF.

The chain recombines TRBV11-2 with TRBJ2-3; 13 bases line up with TRBD2. V lost 5 bases and J lost 9; bases outside the gene matches: 5. There are 14 residues in the CDR3. Per germline, CDR1 SGHAT and CDR2 FQNNGV. CDR3 in amino acids: CASSPRTSGGTQYF. The DNA for the CDR3 is TGTGCCAGCAGCCCCCGGACTAGCGGGGGCACGCAGTATTTT.

The rearrangement links TRBV7-3 to TRBJ2-1; 13 bases map to TRBD2. The V gene end was trimmed by 5 bases and the J gene end by 1 base; junction bases not matched to a gene: 5. This CDR3 is 17 amino acids long. Germline values: CDR1 SGHTA, CDR2 FQGTGA. The CDR3 region is CASSPRTSGSSYNEQFF. CDR3 nucleotide sequence: TGTGCCAGCAGCCCTCGGACTAGCGGGAGTTCCTACAATGAGCAGTTCTTC.

V and J are TRBV24-1 and TRBJ1-4, with D possibly being TRBD1 (5 bases). Trimming pared 3 bases from V and 8 bases from J, leaving 15 bases between. Germline lookup yields CDR1 KGHDR and CDR2 SFDVKD. The CDR3 length is 15 residues. CDR3: CATSDPGGVAEKLFF. In DNA form, the CDR3 reads TGTGCCACCAGTGATCCGGGAGGGGTAGCAGAAAAACTGTTTTTT.

The table lists this clone with a count of one. The gene calls are TRBV12-3 or TRBV12-4 and TRBJ2-1; 9 bases are shared with TRBD1. The CDR3 has 12 residues. V dropped 6 bases and J dropped 7; count of bases not matched to a gene: 1. CDR3: CASRTGGNEQFF. The CDR3, as DNA: TGTGCCAGCAGGACAGGGGGGAATGAGCAGTTCTTC.

The chain combines TRBV28 with TRBJ1-2; 7 nucleotides align to TRBD1. Per germline, CDR1 MDHEN and CDR2 SYDVKM. The CDR3 extends over 14 amino acids. Trimming removed 3 bases from V and 4 bases from J; junction bases left unmatched: 5. The CDR3 bases are TGTGCCAGCAGTTTTTCGGACAGGTCCTATGGCTACACCTTC. Translated: CASSFSDRSYGYTF.

This clone was observed a few times. The chain combines TRBV4-2 with TRBJ2-5; 8 nucleotides agree with TRBD1. The CDR3 consists of 14 residues. V trimming: 4 bases; J trimming: 5 bases; junction bases outside the gene matches: 6. The germline V gene has CDR1 LGHNA and CDR2 YNFKEQ. Here the CDR3 DNA reads TGTGCCAGCAGCCTCGGACAGGGTCATGAGACCCAGTACTTC. This codes for CASSLGQGHETQYF.

This clone was recorded once. The chain combines TRBV7-2 with TRBJ2-1; 10 nucleotides align to TRBD2. The CDR3 contains 15 residues. V shed 3 bases, J shed 3 bases, and the junction held 2 bases outside the gene matches. Germline V gives CDR1 SGHTA, CDR2 FQGNSA. The CDR3 DNA follows: TGTGCCAGCAGCTTCGGACTAGCGGACTACAATGAGCAGTTCTTC. Residues: CASSFGLADYNEQFF.

This chain joins TRBV19 and TRBJ1-5; 7 positions agree with TRBD1. CDR1 is LNHDA and CDR2 is SQIVND in the germline V gene (reference sequence). CDR3 length: 15 amino acids. With V trimmed by 5 bases and J by 4 bases, 8 bases remained unmatched. The CDR3 nucleotides read TGTGCCAGTAGTTCGAGCACACAGGGGAATCAGCCCCAGCATTTT. Its protein product is CASSSSTQGNQPQHF.

This chain joins TRBV11-1 and TRBJ1-1, with D tentatively TRBD1 (5 bases). Trimming removed 5 bases from V and 1 base from J, with 8 bases in between. Germline lookup yields CDR1 SGHAT and CDR2 FQDESV (reference sequence). This CDR3 has 13 amino acids. Here the CDR3 reads CASSAQGNTEAFF. CDR3 DNA: TGTGCCAGCAGCGCCCAGGGGAACACTGAAGCTTTCTTT.

The rearrangement uses TRBV7-2 and TRBJ1-2; no definite D call. This CDR3 has 14 residues. CDR1 SGHTA and CDR2 FQGNSA come from the germline V gene. V was pared by 5 bases and J by 3 bases, with 13 bases between. The CDR3 nucleotides read TGTGCCAGCAGCCAAATGCCCCTATACTATGGCTACACCTTC. Its translation: CASSQMPLYYGYTF.

This clone has only one observation. The chain couples TRBV12-2 to TRBJ2-3; TRBD1, the D gene given by the table, was not confirmed from the DNA. TRBV12-2 is labeled a pseudogene. This CDR3 spans 12 amino acids. In nucleotides, the CDR3 is TGTGCAAGTCGCTTTACATTAGATACGCAGTATTTT. Its translation is CASRFTLDTQYF.

This sequence joins TRBV19 and TRBJ1-2, with D perhaps TRBD1 (5 bases). This CDR3 contains 15 residues. V lost 5 bases and J lost 4, with 17 bases in between. The germline CDR1 and CDR2 sequences are LNHDA and SQIVND (reference sequence). DNA of the CDR3: TGTGCCAGTAGTCCAGGCCTTGGGGCTGGCTATGGCTACACCTTC. Encoded protein: CASSPGLGAGYGYTF.

The rearrangement links TRBV7-9 to TRBJ2-7, with TRBD2 matching 8 bases. The CDR3 totals 15 residues. V dropped 1 base and J dropped 3; count of bases not matched to a gene: 5. Germline V gene lookup returns CDR1 SEHNR and CDR2 FQNEAQ (reference sequence). CDR3 region: CASSLGSGSGYEQYF. CDR3 bases: TGTGCCAGCAGCTTAGGGAGCGGGAGTGGCTACGAGCAGTACTTC.

This clone was counted between two and nine times. This sequence joins TRBV5-1 and TRBJ1-1; 10 bases line up with TRBD1. Germline assignment: CDR1 SGHRS and CDR2 YFSETQ. The CDR3 totals 13 residues. With V trimmed by 4 bases and J by 5 bases, 2 bases remained unmatched. Here the CDR3 reads CASSPGQGTEAFF. CDR3 nucleotide sequence: TGCGCCAGCAGCCCGGGACAGGGGACTGAAGCTTTCTTT.

For this clone: Other DNA sequences from this sample encode an identical CDR3 as well. The chain couples TRBV3-1 (or the pseudogene TRBV3-2) to TRBJ1-5, with D unclear. Germline loops: CDR1 LGHDT, CDR2 YNNKEL (reference sequence). This CDR3 comprises 13 residues. The V end lost 0 bases, the J end lost 4 bases, and 4 bases lay between the germline ends. The CDR3 nucleotides are TGTGCCAGCAGCCAAGATTTAAATCAGCCCCAGCATTTT. It encodes CASSQDLNQPQHF.

V and J are TRBV6-4 and TRBJ2-1, with 10 bases that match TRBD2. Germline loops: CDR1 MRHNA, CDR2 SNTAGT. J gave up 6 bases and V 4 bases, and 12 bases lay outside the gene matches. This CDR3 region has 17 residues. CDR3 residues: CASSVLAGGTIGNEQFF. Written as DNA, the CDR3 is TGTGCCAGCAGTGTTTTAGCGGGGGGTACCATCGGCAATGAGCAGTTCTTC.

J is TRBJ1-1 and V is TRBV3-1 (or the pseudogene TRBV3-2); D is perhaps TRBD1 (6 bases). Trimming stripped 7 bases from V and 6 bases from J, with 15 bases between. Germline V gene lookup returns CDR1 LGHDT and CDR2 YNNKEL (reference sequence). There are 13 residues in the CDR3. In nucleotides, the CDR3 is TGTGCCAGCAACAAACAGGGTACCCCTGAAGCTTTCTTT. Translating gives CASNKQGTPEAFF.

As for this clone: The same CDR3 arises from other DNA sequences in this sample as well. This chain links TRBV4-3 with TRBJ2-5, with a possible D match to TRBD2 (6 bases). The CDR3 covers 13 residues. The germline V and J ends were trimmed by 4 bases and 5 bases, with 11 bases remaining between them. The V gene's germline CDR1 is LGHNA and CDR2 YSLEER. The CDR3 bases are TGCGCCAGCAGCCCCCTGGCGGGGGAGACCCAGTACTTC. Protein product: CASSPLAGETQYF.

This clone was seen once. CDR3 in DNA: TGTGCCAGCAGCCTTCACAGGGTGGAGACCCAGTACTTC. It translates to CASSLHRVETQYF. The rearrangement joins TRBV4-2 to TRBJ2-5; D may be TRBD1 (6 bases). V dropped 4 bases and J dropped 5 bases, with 11 bases sitting between them. Germline values: CDR1 LGHNA, CDR2 YNFKEQ. The CDR3 sequence is 13 residues long.

The chain uses TRBV14 and TRBJ2-2, with D unresolved. Deletions cut 4 bases from V and 2 bases from J, with 8 bases between. Germline V gives CDR1 SGHDN, CDR2 FVKESK. The CDR3 has 14 residues. CDR3 bases: TGTGCCAGCAGCCGCGCGATCAACACCGGGGAGCTGTTTTTT. This codes for CASSRAINTGELFF.

The chain joins TRBV28 to TRBJ1-4; no clear D. In germline, CDR1 is MDHEN, CDR2 SYDVKM. Trimming took off 6 bases at V and 0 bases at J, with 14 bases between the two ends. This CDR3 contains 16 residues. The CDR3 DNA follows: TGTGCCAGCAGACCTACCCCCATAGCAACTAATGAAAAACTGTTTTTT. Protein product: CASRPTPIATNEKLFF.

This clone came up a few times. This rearrangement joins TRBV7-2 to TRBJ2-7; D may be TRBD2 (6 bases). CDR3 length equals 14 residues. Germline V gene sequence: CDR1 SGHTA, CDR2 FQGNSA. Between the trimmed V and J ends, which lost 5 bases and 3 bases, there was a span of 14 bases. The CDR3 loop reads CASSLGGEVYEQYF. Here the CDR3 DNA reads TGTGCCAGCAGCCTGGGCGGGGAAGTCTACGAGCAGTACTTC.

This clone was seen only once. This rearrangement joins TRBV3-1 (or the pseudogene TRBV3-2) to TRBJ1-1; D might be TRBD1 (5 bases). The CDR3 loop spans 15 amino acids. Germline CDR1 LGHDT, CDR2 YNNKEL (reference sequence). V was shortened by 1 base and J by 1 base, with 10 bases between the two germline ends. The CDR3 region is CASSQAPTGNTEAFF. As DNA, the CDR3 is TGTGCCAGCAGCCAAGCCCCCACAGGGAACACTGAAGCTTTCTTT.